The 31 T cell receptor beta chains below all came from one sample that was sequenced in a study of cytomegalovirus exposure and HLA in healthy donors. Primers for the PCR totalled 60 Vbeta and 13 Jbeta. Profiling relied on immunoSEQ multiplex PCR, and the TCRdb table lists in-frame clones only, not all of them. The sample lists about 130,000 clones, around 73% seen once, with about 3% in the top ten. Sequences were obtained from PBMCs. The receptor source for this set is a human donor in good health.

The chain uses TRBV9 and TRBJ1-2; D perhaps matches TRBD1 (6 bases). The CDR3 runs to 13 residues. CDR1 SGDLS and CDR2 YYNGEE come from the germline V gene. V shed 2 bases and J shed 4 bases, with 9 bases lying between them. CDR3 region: CASSVTGLYGYTF. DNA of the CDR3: TGTGCCAGCAGCGTGACAGGACTCTATGGCTACACCTTC.

The CDR3, as DNA: TGTGCCAGCAGCTTGGCCGACGGGAGGGTTGAGACCCAGTACTTC. Translated, it gives CASSLADGRVETQYF. J is TRBJ2-5 and V is TRBV5-4, with TRBD2 identical over 8 bases. The CDR3 spans 15 residues. The germline CDR1 and CDR2 sequences are SGHNT and YYREEE (reference sequence). J was trimmed by 5 bases and V by 0 bases; bases with no gene match: 6.

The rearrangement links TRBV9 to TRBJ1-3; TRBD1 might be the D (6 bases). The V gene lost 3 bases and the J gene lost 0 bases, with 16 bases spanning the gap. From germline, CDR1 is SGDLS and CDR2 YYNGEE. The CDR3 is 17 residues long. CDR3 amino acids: CASSGGGGVSSGNTIYF. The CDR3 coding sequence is TGTGCCAGCAGCGGGGGGGGCGGGGTCAGCTCTGGAAACACCATATATTTT.

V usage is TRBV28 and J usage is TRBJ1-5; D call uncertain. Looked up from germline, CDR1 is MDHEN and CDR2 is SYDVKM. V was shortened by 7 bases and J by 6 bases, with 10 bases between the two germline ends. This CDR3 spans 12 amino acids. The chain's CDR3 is CASTLGSQPQHF. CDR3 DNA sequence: TGTGCCAGCACCCTGGGGAGTCAGCCCCAGCATTTT.

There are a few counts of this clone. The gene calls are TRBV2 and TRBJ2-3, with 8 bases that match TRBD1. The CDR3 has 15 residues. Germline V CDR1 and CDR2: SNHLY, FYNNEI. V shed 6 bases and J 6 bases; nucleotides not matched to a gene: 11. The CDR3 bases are TGTGCCAGCAGCCTCCGGGACAGGCCCCCCGATACGCAGTATTTT. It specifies CASSLRDRPPDTQYF.

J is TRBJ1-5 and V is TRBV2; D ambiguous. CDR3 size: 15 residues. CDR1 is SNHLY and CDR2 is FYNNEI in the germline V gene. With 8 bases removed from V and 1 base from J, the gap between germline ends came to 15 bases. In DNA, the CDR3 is TGTGCCAGCCACCCCCGGGAAATGAGCAATCAGCCCCAGCATTTT. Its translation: CASHPREMSNQPQHF.

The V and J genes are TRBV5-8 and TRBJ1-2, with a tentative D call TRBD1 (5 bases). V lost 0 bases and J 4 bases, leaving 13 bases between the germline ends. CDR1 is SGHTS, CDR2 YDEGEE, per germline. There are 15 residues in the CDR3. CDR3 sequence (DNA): TGTGCCAGCAGCTTGGTGGGGGGTCCAGGCTATGGCTACACCTTC. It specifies CASSLVGGPGYGYTF.

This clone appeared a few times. The CDR3 DNA reads as TGTGCCAGCAGTGATCTTGTCGCCAGGGGGGTAGGTACGCAGTATTTT. This gives the protein CASSDLVARGVGTQYF. V gene TRBV6-1 combines with J gene TRBJ2-3, with a possible D match to TRBD1 (7 bases). Germline V gene sequence: CDR1 MNHNS, CDR2 SASEGT. The CDR3 runs to 16 residues. Between the trimmed V and J ends, which lost 3 bases and 8 bases, there was a span of 21 bases.

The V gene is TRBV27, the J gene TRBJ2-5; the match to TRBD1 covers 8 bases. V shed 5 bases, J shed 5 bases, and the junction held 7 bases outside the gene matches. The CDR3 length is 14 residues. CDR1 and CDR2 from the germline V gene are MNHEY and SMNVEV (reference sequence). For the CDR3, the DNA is TGTGCCAGCAGTCCGCAGGGGGCGGGCGAGACCCAGTACTTC. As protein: CASSPQGAGETQYF.

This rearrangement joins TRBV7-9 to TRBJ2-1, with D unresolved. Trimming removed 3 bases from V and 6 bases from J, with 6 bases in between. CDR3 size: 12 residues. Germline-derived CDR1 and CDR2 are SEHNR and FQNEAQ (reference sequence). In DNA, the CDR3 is TGTGCCAGCAGCTTTCACGGCAATGAGCAGTTCTTC. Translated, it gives CASSFHGNEQFF.

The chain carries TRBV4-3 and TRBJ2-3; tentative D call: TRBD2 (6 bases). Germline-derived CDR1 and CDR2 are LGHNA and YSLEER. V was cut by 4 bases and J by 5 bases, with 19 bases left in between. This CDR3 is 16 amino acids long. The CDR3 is CASSPVGTVGGDTQYF. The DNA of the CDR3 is TGCGCCAGCAGCCCCGTGGGGACTGTGGGGGGAGATACGCAGTATTTT.

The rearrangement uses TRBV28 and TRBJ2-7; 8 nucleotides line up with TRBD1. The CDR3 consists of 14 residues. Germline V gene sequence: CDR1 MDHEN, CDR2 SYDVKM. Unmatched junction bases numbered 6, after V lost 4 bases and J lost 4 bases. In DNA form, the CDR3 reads TGTGCCAGCAGTTCCGGGACAGGATTATACGAGCAGTACTTC. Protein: CASSSGTGLYEQYF. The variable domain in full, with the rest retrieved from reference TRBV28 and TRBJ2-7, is DVKVTQSSRYLVKRTGEKVFLECVQDMDHENMFWYRQDPGLGLRLIYFSYDVKMKEKGDIPEGYSVSREKKERFSLILESASTNQTSMYLCASSSGTGLYEQYFGPGTRLTVT.

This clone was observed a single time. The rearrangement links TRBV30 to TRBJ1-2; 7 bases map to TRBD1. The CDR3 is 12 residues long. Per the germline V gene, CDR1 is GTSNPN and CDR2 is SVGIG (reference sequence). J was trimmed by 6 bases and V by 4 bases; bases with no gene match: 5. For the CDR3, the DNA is TGTGCCTGGACAAGGGACAGAAATGGCTACACCTTC. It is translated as CAWTRDRNGYTF. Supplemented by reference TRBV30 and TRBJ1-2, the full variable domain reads SQTIHQWPATLVQPVGSPLSLECTVEGTSNPNLYWYRQAAGRGLQLLFYSVGIGQISSEVPQNLSASRPQDRQFILSSKKLLLSDSGFYLCAWTRDRNGYTFGSGTRLTVV.

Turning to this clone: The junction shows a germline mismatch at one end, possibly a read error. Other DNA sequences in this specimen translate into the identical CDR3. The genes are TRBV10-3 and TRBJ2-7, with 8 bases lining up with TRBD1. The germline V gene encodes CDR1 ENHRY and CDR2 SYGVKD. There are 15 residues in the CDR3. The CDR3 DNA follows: TGTGCCATCAGACCAGACAGGGGAATTTCCTACGAGCAGTACTTT. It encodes CAIRPDRGISYEQYF.

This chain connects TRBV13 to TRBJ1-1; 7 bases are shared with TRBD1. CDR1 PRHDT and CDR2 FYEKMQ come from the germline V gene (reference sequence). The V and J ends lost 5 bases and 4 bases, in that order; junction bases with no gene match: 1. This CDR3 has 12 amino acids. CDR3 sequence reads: CASSPGGTEAFF. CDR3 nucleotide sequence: TGTGCCAGCAGCCCAGGGGGCACTGAAGCTTTCTTT.

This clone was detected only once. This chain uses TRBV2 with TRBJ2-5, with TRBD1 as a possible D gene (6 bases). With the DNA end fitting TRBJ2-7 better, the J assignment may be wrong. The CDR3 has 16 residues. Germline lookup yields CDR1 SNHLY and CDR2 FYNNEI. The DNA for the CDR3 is TGTGCCAGCAGTGAGGTGGGGGCCCACCCCCCCTACGAGCAGTACTTC. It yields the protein CASSEVGAHPPYEQYF.

Written as DNA, the CDR3 is TGTGCCAGCAGTTTAGGCCAGTACAATGAGCAGTTCTTC. Protein product: CASSLGQYNEQFF. The chain combines TRBV28 with TRBJ2-1; D is ambiguous. CDR1 is MDHEN and CDR2 is SYDVKM in the germline V gene. This CDR3 contains 13 residues. V lost 2 bases, J lost 4 bases, and 6 bases lay in between. Full variable domain (outside the CDR3, taken from reference TRBV28 and TRBJ2-1): DVKVTQSSRYLVKRTGEKVFLECVQDMDHENMFWYRQDPGLGLRLIYFSYDVKMKEKGDIPEGYSVSREKKERFSLILESASTNQTSMYLCASSLGQYNEQFFGPGTRLTVL.

The CDR3 nucleotides read TGTGCCAGCAGCTTGGGGACTAGCGGGGGGGCAACCAAGAATGAGCAGTTCTTC. It is translated as CASSLGTSGGATKNEQFF. The V and J genes are TRBV5-8 and TRBJ2-1, with TRBD2 matching over 15 bases. The V and J ends lost 0 bases and 7 bases, in that order; junction bases with no gene match: 8. In germline, CDR1 is SGHTS, CDR2 YDEGEE. The length of the CDR3 is 18 residues.

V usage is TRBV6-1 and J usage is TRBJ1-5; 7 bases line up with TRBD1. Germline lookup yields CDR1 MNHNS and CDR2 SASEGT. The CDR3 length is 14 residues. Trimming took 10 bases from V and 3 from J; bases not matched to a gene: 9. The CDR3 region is CATRDRKTNQPQHF. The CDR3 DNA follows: TGTGCCACGAGGGACAGAAAAACCAATCAGCCCCAGCATTTT.

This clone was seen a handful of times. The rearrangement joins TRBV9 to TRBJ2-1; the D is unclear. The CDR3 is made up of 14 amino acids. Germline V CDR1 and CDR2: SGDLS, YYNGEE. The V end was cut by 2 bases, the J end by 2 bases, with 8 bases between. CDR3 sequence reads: CASSVGYTYNEQFF. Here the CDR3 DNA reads TGTGCCAGCAGCGTCGGGTATACCTACAATGAGCAGTTCTTC.

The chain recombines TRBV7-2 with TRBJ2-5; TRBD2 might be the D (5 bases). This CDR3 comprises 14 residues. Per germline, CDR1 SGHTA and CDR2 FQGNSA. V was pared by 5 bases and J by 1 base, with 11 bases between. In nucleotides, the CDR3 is TGTGCCAGCAGCCCGGGGTTCGTCCAAGAGACCCAGTACTTC. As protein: CASSPGFVQETQYF.

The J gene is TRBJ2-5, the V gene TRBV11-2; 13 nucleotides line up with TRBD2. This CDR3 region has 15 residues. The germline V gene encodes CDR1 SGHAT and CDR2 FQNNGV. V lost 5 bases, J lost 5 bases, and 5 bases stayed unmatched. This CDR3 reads CASSPGTSGIETQYF. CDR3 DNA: TGTGCCAGCAGCCCCGGGACTAGCGGGATTGAGACCCAGTACTTC.

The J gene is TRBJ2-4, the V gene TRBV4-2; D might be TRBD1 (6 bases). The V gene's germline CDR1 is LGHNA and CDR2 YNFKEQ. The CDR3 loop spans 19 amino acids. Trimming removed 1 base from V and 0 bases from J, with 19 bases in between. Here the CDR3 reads CASSQGSKQGAAAKNIQYF. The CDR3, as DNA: TGTGCCAGCAGCCAAGGGTCCAAACAGGGTGCAGCAGCCAAAAACATTCAGTACTTC.

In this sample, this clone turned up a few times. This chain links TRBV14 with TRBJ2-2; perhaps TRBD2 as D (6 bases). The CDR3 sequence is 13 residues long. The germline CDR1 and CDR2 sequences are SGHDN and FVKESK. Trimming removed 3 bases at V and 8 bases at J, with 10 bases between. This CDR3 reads CASSQTLAGELFF. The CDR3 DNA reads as TGTGCCAGCAGCCAGACCCTAGCGGGGGAGCTGTTTTTT.

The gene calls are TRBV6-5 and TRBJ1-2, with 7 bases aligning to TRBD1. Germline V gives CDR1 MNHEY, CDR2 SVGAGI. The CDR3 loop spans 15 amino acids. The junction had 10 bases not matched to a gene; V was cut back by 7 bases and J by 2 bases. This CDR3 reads CASTRGTDKNYGYTF. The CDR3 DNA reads TGTGCCAGCACCCGGGGGACAGACAAAAACTATGGCTACACCTTC.

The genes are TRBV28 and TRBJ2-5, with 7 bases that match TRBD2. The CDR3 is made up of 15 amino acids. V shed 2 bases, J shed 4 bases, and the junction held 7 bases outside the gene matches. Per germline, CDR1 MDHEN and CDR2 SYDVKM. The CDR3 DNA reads TGTGCCAGCAGTTTAGGGGGGGATGTTAGAGAGACCCAGTACTTC. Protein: CASSLGGDVRETQYF. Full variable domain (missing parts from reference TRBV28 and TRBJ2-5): DVKVTQSSRYLVKRTGEKVFLECVQDMDHENMFWYRQDPGLGLRLIYFSYDVKMKEKGDIPEGYSVSREKKERFSLILESASTNQTSMYLCASSLGGDVRETQYFGPGTRLLVL.

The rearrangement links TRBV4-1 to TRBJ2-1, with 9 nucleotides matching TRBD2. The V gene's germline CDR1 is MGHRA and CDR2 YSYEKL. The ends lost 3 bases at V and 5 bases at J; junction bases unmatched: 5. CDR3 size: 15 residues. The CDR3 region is CASSHPGLAHNEQFF. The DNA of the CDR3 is TGCGCCAGCAGCCACCCGGGACTAGCCCACAATGAGCAGTTCTTC.

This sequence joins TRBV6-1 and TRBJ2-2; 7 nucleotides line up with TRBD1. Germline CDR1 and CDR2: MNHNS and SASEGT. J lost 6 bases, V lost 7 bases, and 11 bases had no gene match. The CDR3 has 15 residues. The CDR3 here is CASKRLTTGSGELFF. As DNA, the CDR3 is TGTGCCAGCAAACGACTCACGACAGGGTCCGGGGAGCTGTTTTTT.

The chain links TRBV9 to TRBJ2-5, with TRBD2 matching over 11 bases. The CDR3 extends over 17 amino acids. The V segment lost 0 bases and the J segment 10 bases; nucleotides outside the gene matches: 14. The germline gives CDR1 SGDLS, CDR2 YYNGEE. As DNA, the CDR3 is TGTGCCAGCAGCGTAGGTCTAGCGGGGGGCTTCGCCGAAATCCAGTACTTC. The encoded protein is CASSVGLAGGFAEIQYF.

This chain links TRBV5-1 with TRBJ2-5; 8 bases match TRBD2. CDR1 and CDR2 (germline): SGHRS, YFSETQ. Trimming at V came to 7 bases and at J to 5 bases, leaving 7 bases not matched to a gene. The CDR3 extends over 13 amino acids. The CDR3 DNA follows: TGCGCCAGCGCGCGGGGGGACGAGGAGACCCAGTACTTC. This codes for CASARGDEETQYF.

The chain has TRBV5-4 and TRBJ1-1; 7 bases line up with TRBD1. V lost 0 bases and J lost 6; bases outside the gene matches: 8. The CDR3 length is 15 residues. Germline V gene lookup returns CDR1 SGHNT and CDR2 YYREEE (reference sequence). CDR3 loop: CASSLGPSDRAEAFF. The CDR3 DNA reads TGTGCCAGCAGCTTGGGACCCTCTGACAGGGCTGAAGCTTTCTTT.